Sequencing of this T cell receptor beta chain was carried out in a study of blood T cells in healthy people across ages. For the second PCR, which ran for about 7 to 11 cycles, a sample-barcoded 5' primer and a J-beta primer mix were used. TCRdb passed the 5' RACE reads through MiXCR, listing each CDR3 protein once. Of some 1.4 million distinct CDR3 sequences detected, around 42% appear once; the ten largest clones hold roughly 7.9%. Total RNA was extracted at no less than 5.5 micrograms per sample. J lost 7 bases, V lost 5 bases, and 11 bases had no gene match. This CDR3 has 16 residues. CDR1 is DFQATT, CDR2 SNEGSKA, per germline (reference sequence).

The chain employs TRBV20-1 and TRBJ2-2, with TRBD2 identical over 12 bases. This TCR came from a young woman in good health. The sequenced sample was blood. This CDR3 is CSALHLAGGQVGELFF. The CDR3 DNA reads TGCAGTGCTTTACACCTAGCGGGAGGGCAAGTCGGGGAGCTGTTTTTT.